These 16 T cell receptor beta chains share one sample of origin, sequenced in a study of cytomegalovirus exposure and HLA in healthy donors. The PCR had 60 Vbeta and 13 Jbeta primers. The repertoire was sequenced with immunoSEQ multiplex PCR; TCRdb's copy has only in-frame clones and lacks some. The sample has about 240,000 clones, about 80% seen once. Sequencing used PBMCs. These receptor sequences come from a woman aged 60-75 years in good health and CMV-seropositive.

A few counts support this clone. This chain joins TRBV10-2 and TRBJ2-5; unclear D gene. V lost 9 bases, J lost 4 bases, and 15 bases lay in between. The CDR3 runs to 13 residues. CDR1 and CDR2 (germline): WSHSY, SAAADI. For the CDR3, the DNA is TGCGCCAGTGAGAGCCCGGTTTCAGAGACCCAGTACTTC. Amino acid sequence: CASESPVSETQYF.

The chain has TRBV2 and TRBJ2-2; D might be TRBD1 (7 bases). Germline CDR1 and CDR2: SNHLY and FYNNEI. This CDR3 is built from 14 residues. The germline V and J ends were trimmed by 6 bases and 3 bases, with 11 bases remaining between them. The CDR3 nucleotides are TGTGCCAGCAGCGCGGGACAGCACACCGGGGAGCTGTTTTTT. Protein: CASSAGQHTGELFF.

On this clone itself: The junction shows a germline mismatch at one end, possibly a read error. The rearrangement uses TRBV27 and TRBJ1-5, with 7 bases matching TRBD1. Looked up from germline, CDR1 is MNHEY and CDR2 is SMNVEV (reference sequence). The CDR3 totals 13 residues. CDR3 DNA sequence: TGTGCCAGCAGGCGAGTGTTGGGACAGCCTCAGCATTTT. Translating it yields CASRRVLGQPQHF.

This clone was detected once. The chain is built from TRBV18 and TRBJ2-5; no firm D call. CDR3 length equals 11 residues. The germline gives CDR1 KGHSH, CDR2 LQKENI. V was trimmed by 4 bases and J by 5 bases, leaving 5 bases between them. The CDR3 bases are TGTGCCAGCTCACTTCTGGAGACCCAGTACTTC. It codes for CASSLLETQYF. Filled out from reference TRBV18 and TRBJ2-5, the complete variable domain reads NAGVMQNPRHLVRRRGQEARLRCSPMKGHSHVYWYRQLPEEGLKFMVYLQKENIIDESGMPKERFSAEFPKEGPSILRIQQVVRGDSAAYFCASSLLETQYFGPGTRLLVL.

The CDR3 nucleotides are TGTGCCAGCTCCCTCCGGGATACGCAGTATTTT. Translated: CASSLRDTQYF. The rearrangement links TRBV18 to TRBJ2-3; D is undetermined. CDR1 KGHSH and CDR2 LQKENI come from the germline V gene. CDR3 length: 11 residues. The germline V and J ends were trimmed by 6 bases and 6 bases, with 7 bases remaining between them.

The J gene is TRBJ2-1, the V gene TRBV10-2, with 8 nucleotides matching TRBD1. The germline CDR1 and CDR2 sequences are WSHSY and SAAADI. This CDR3 comprises 15 residues. J was trimmed by 9 bases and V by 6 bases; bases with no gene match: 13. In nucleotides, the CDR3 is TGCGCCAGCAGAAACTCCGGGACAGGAATGAGTGAGCAGTTCTTC. Protein product: CASRNSGTGMSEQFF.

V and J are TRBV6-6 and TRBJ2-1, with D possibly being TRBD2 (6 bases). V was clipped by 11 bases and J by 0 bases, with 14 bases between them. Germline assignment: CDR1 MNHNY and CDR2 SVGAGI (reference sequence). The CDR3 contains 14 residues. CDR3 region: CAAGRSASYNEQFF. In nucleotides, the CDR3 is TGTGCCGCAGGGAGGAGCGCCTCCTACAATGAGCAGTTCTTC.

The chain combines TRBV6-5 with TRBJ2-7, with 7 bases fitting TRBD1. In germline, CDR1 is MNHEY, CDR2 SVGAGI. This CDR3 has 14 amino acids. The junction had 7 bases not matched to a gene; V was cut back by 6 bases and J by 2 bases. As DNA, the CDR3 is TGTGCCAGCAGAGACAGGGTTTATACCTACGAGCAGTACTTC. Translation: CASRDRVYTYEQYF.

The rearrangement joins TRBV30 to TRBJ2-3; 8 bases map to TRBD1. Germline V lookup: CDR1 GTSNPN, CDR2 SVGIG (reference sequence). This CDR3 contains 14 residues. V dropped 2 bases and J dropped 2; count of bases not matched to a gene: 3. CDR3 in amino acids: CAWSRQGYTDTQYF. CDR3 sequence (DNA): TGTGCCTGGAGTAGACAGGGGTACACAGATACGCAGTATTTT.

In this sample, this clone turned up a few times. The chain is built from TRBV6-5 and TRBJ2-7, with 11 bases aligning to TRBD2. The CDR3 contains 14 residues. Germline V CDR1 and CDR2: MNHEY, SVGAGI. With V trimmed by 5 bases and J by 6 bases, 6 bases remained unmatched. The CDR3, as DNA: TGTGCCAGCAGTGAACCGGGACTAGCGGTCGAGCAGTACTTC. Its translation: CASSEPGLAVEQYF.

This clone was picked up one time. The chain has TRBV9 and TRBJ2-1; 12 nucleotides line up with TRBD2. V lost 0 bases, J lost 11 bases, and 9 bases stayed unmatched. There are 16 residues in the CDR3. The germline V gene has CDR1 SGDLS and CDR2 YYNGEE. The CDR3 loop is CASSVDPSGRAIKQFF. The CDR3 DNA reads as TGTGCCAGCAGCGTAGATCCTAGCGGGAGGGCCATCAAGCAGTTCTTC.

The V gene is TRBV10-2, the J gene TRBJ2-1, with 7 positions matching TRBD2. The V and J ends lost 6 bases and 2 bases, in that order; junction bases with no gene match: 4. The CDR3 is made up of 14 amino acids. Germline values: CDR1 WSHSY, CDR2 SAAADI. CDR3 sequence: CASRGSGAYNEQFF. The CDR3 coding sequence is TGCGCCAGCAGAGGGAGCGGGGCCTACAATGAGCAGTTCTTC.

The gene calls are TRBV30 and TRBJ1-4, with 7 bases matching TRBD1. Germline assignment: CDR1 GTSNPN and CDR2 SVGIG (reference sequence). This CDR3 spans 19 amino acids. The ends lost 1 base at V and 3 bases at J; junction bases unmatched: 17. The CDR3 protein is CAWSGGTEETHTSNEKLFF. CDR3 in DNA: TGTGCCTGGAGTGGTGGGACAGAGGAAACCCACACCTCTAATGAAAAACTGTTTTTT. Full variable domain (missing parts from reference TRBV30 and TRBJ1-4): SQTIHQWPATLVQPVGSPLSLECTVEGTSNPNLYWYRQAAGRGLQLLFYSVGIGQISSEVPQNLSASRPQDRQFILSSKKLLLSDSGFYLCAWSGGTEETHTSNEKLFFGSGTQLSVL.

CDR3 nucleotide sequence: TGCGCCAGCAGCTTTTCCGGGACAGGGGCGGACGGGGAGCTGTTTTTT. Amino acid sequence: CASSFSGTGADGELFF. The chain recombines TRBV5-1 with TRBJ2-2; 10 bases are a match to TRBD1. CDR3 length: 16 residues. Germline V lookup: CDR1 SGHRS, CDR2 YFSETQ. The V gene end was trimmed by 2 bases and the J gene end by 7 bases; junction bases not matched to a gene: 8. The whole variable domain, filled in from reference TRBV5-1 and TRBJ2-2, reads KAGVTQTPRYLIKTRGQQVTLSCSPISGHRSVSWYQQTPGQGLQFLFEYFSETQRNKGNFPGRFSGRQFSNSRSEMNVSTLELGDSALYLCASSFSGTGADGELFFGEGSRLTVL.

Concerning this clone: The limits of the CDR3 on the DNA are not certain, so only TCRdb's listed CDR3 is given. The V call is TRBV5-1, the J call TRBJ2-3; the table's D call TRBD2 went unverified against the DNA. The CDR3 is 16 residues long, ends included. Looked up from germline, CDR1 is SGHRS and CDR2 is YFSETQ. The CDR3 sequence: CASSWGSGSSTDTQCF.

The chain is built from TRBV6-1 and TRBJ2-5; TRBD1 matches at 8 bases. Gene TRBJ2-7 matches the end of the DNA better, so the J call may be wrong. This CDR3 is built from 16 residues. Germline V gives CDR1 MNHNS, CDR2 SASEGT. The CDR3 nucleotides are TGTGCCAGCAGTGAAGCGACGACAGGGGCTACCTACGAGCAGTACTTC. Translating it yields CASSEATTGATYEQYF.